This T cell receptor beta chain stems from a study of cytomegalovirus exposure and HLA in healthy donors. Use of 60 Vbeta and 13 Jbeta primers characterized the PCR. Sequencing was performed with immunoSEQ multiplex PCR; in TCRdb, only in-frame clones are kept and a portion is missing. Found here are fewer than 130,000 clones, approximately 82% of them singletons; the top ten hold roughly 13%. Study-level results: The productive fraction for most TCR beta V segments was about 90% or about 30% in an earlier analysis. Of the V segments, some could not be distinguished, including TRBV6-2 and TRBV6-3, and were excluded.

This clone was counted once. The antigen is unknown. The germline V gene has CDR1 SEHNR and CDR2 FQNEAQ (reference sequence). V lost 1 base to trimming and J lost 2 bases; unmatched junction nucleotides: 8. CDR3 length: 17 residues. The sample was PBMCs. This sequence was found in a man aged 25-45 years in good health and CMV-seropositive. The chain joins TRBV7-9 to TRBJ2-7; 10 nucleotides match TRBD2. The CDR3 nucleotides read TGTGCCAGCAGCTTAGAAGAGTCGGGACTAGCGACCTACGAGCAGTACTTC. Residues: CASSLEESGLATYEQYF. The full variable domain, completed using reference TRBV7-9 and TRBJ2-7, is DTGVSQNPRHKITKRGQNVTFRCDPISEHNRLYWYRQTLGQGPEFLTYFQNEAQLEKSRLLSDRFSAERPKGSFSTLEIQRTEQGDSAMYLCASSLEESGLATYEQYFGPGTRLTVT.